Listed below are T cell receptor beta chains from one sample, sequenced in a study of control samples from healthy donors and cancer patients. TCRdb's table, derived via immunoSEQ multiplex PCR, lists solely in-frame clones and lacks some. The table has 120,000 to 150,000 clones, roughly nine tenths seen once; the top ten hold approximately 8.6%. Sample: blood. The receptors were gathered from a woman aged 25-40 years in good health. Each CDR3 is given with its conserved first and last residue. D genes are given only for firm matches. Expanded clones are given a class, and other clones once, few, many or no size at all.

cdr3_aa: CSASPGGRTYEQYF
cdr3_nt: TGCAGTGCTAGTCCAGGGGGTCGAACCTACGAGCAGTACTTC
v_call: TRBV20-1
cdr3_length: 14
clone_size: .
d_call: TRBD1
j_call: TRBJ2-7

cdr3_aa: CASSPNTGWNEAFF
cdr3_nt: TGTGCCAGCAGCCCTAATACAGGGTGGAATGAAGCTTTCTTT
v_call: TRBV28
cdr3_length: 14
clone_size: once
d_call: .
j_call: TRBJ1-1

cdr3_aa: CATGPAAGNTIYF
cdr3_nt: TGTGCCACCGGTCCAGCGGCCGGAAACACCATATATTTT
v_call: TRBV15
cdr3_length: 13
clone_size: .
d_call: .
j_call: TRBJ1-3

cdr3_aa: CASSPYGLAANTGELFF
cdr3_nt: TGTGCCAGCAGCCCCTACGGACTAGCGGCGAACACCGGGGAGCTGTTTTTT
v_call: TRBV14
cdr3_length: 17
clone_size: .
d_call: TRBD2
j_call: TRBJ2-2

cdr3_aa: CASSLLAEPYEQYF
cdr3_nt: TGTGCCAGCAGCCTGCTAGCGGAGCCATACGAGCAGTACTTC
v_call: TRBV5-5
cdr3_length: 14
clone_size: .
d_call: TRBD2
j_call: TRBJ2-7

cdr3_aa: CASSPVGPGNTIYF
cdr3_nt: TGTGCCAGCAGCCCAGTTGGGCCTGGAAACACCATATATTTT
v_call: TRBV7-9
cdr3_length: 14
clone_size: few
d_call: .
j_call: TRBJ1-3

cdr3_aa: CATSRDPLSAGGTGELFF
cdr3_nt: TGTGCCACCAGCAGAGATCCCTTAAGTGCGGGAGGGACCGGGGAGCTGTTTTTT
v_call: TRBV15
cdr3_length: 18
clone_size: .
d_call: TRBD2
j_call: TRBJ2-2

cdr3_aa: CASSLSRGGPTANTGELFF
cdr3_nt: TGTGCCAGCAGCTTAAGTAGGGGCGGGCCTACAGCGAACACCGGGGAGCTGTTTTTT
v_call: TRBV7-9
cdr3_length: 19
clone_size: .
d_call: .
j_call: TRBJ2-2

cdr3_aa: CASRTSGSLSYNEQFF
cdr3_nt: TGCGCCAGCAGGACTAGCGGGAGTCTCTCCTACAATGAGCAGTTCTTC
v_call: TRBV5-1
cdr3_length: 16
clone_size: .
d_call: TRBD2
j_call: TRBJ2-1

cdr3_aa: CASSTAARNYGYTF
cdr3_nt: TGCGCCAGCAGTACCGCGGCGCGGAACTATGGCTACACCTTC
v_call: TRBV4-1
cdr3_length: 14
clone_size: .
d_call: .
j_call: TRBJ1-2

cdr3_aa: CASSRKDGRSTDTQYF
cdr3_nt: TGTGCCAGTAGTAGGAAGGACGGGAGAAGCACAGATACGCAGTATTTT
v_call: TRBV19
cdr3_length: 16
clone_size: few
d_call: .
j_call: TRBJ2-3

cdr3_aa: CASSLVVADTQYF
cdr3_nt: TGTGCCAGCAGCTTAGTGGTCGCAGATACGCAGTATTTT
v_call: TRBV7-2
cdr3_length: 13
clone_size: .
d_call: .
j_call: TRBJ2-3

cdr3_aa: CASSQVGQGGETQYF
cdr3_nt: TGTGCCAGCAGCCAAGTGGGACAGGGTGGAGAGACCCAGTACTTC
v_call: TRBV3-1/TRBV3-2
cdr3_length: 15
clone_size: .
d_call: TRBD1
j_call: TRBJ2-5

cdr3_aa: CAFNRDFGDTQYF
cdr3_nt: TGTGCCTTTAACAGGGATTTCGGAGATACGCAGTATTTT
v_call: TRBV30
cdr3_length: 13
clone_size: .
d_call: .
j_call: TRBJ2-3

cdr3_aa: CSVDGGAYGPDTQYF
cdr3_nt: TGCAGCGTTGATGGGGGAGCATACGGACCAGATACGCAGTATTTT
v_call: TRBV29-1
cdr3_length: 15
clone_size: .
d_call: .
j_call: TRBJ2-3

cdr3_aa: CASSPNRDRGGTQYF
cdr3_nt: TGTGCCAGCAGCCCGAACCGGGACAGGGGGGGCACCCAGTACTTC
v_call: TRBV3-1/TRBV3-2
cdr3_length: 15
clone_size: .
d_call: TRBD1
j_call: TRBJ2-5

cdr3_aa: CASSLIGYTEAFF
cdr3_nt: TGTGCCAGCAGCTTAATCGGGTACACTGAAGCTTTCTTT
v_call: TRBV5-4
cdr3_length: 13
clone_size: once
d_call: .
j_call: TRBJ1-1

cdr3_aa: CASSIDRGNGYTF
cdr3_nt: TGTGCCAGTAGTATAGATCGGGGGAATGGCTACACCTTC
v_call: TRBV19
cdr3_length: 13
clone_size: .
d_call: .
j_call: TRBJ1-2

cdr3_aa: CASSSGNEQFF
cdr3_nt: TGTGCCAGCAGTTCCGGAAATGAGCAGTTCTTC
v_call: TRBV27
cdr3_length: 11
clone_size: .
d_call: .
j_call: TRBJ2-1

cdr3_aa: CASSQENGLAGFSEQFF
cdr3_nt: TGCGCCAGCAGCCAAGAAAATGGGCTAGCGGGATTTAGCGAGCAGTTCTTC
v_call: TRBV4-1
cdr3_length: 17
clone_size: .
d_call: TRBD2
j_call: TRBJ2-1

cdr3_aa: CASSSPRDIYGYTF
cdr3_nt: TGTGCCAGCAGCTCCCCTCGGGACATTTATGGCTACACCTTC
v_call: TRBV21-1
cdr3_length: 14
clone_size: .
d_call: .
j_call: TRBJ1-2

cdr3_aa: CATSGDRADTQYF
cdr3_nt: TGTGCCACCAGTGGGGACAGGGCGGATACGCAGTATTTT
v_call: TRBV24-1
cdr3_length: 13
clone_size: once
d_call: TRBD1
j_call: TRBJ2-3

cdr3_aa: CASSLIIGDLGGYTF
cdr3_nt: TGCGCCAGCAGCTTGATTATTGGTGATCTAGGAGGCTACACCTTC
v_call: TRBV5-1
cdr3_length: 15
clone_size: .
d_call: .
j_call: TRBJ1-2

cdr3_aa: CASSTGNQPQHF
cdr3_nt: TGTGCCAGCTCTACAGGGAATCAGCCCCAGCATTTT
v_call: TRBV28
cdr3_length: 12
clone_size: .
d_call: .
j_call: TRBJ1-5

cdr3_aa: CASSYSGPKSYEQYF
cdr3_nt: TGTGCCAGCAGTTACTCGGGTCCGAAGTCCTACGAGCAGTACTTC
v_call: TRBV6-8
cdr3_length: 15
clone_size: .
d_call: .
j_call: TRBJ2-7

cdr3_aa: CASSLVSGRANTGELFF
cdr3_nt: TGCGCCAGCAGCTTGGTGAGCGGGAGGGCCAACACCGGGGAGCTGTTTTTT
v_call: TRBV5-1
cdr3_length: 17
clone_size: .
d_call: TRBD2
j_call: TRBJ2-2

cdr3_aa: CASIRSLGGNYGYTF
cdr3_nt: TGTGCCAGCATCCGAAGCCTGGGGGGAAACTATGGCTACACCTTC
v_call: TRBV6-5
cdr3_length: 15
clone_size: once
d_call: .
j_call: TRBJ1-2

cdr3_aa: CASSLGLAGEQETQYF
cdr3_nt: TGCGCCAGCAGCTTGGGACTAGCGGGCGAACAAGAGACCCAGTACTTC
v_call: TRBV5-1
cdr3_length: 16
clone_size: .
d_call: TRBD2
j_call: TRBJ2-5

cdr3_aa: CAGDRPGGTIYF
cdr3_nt: TGTGCGGGGGACAGGCCCGGGGGGACCATATATTTT
v_call: TRBV7-2
cdr3_length: 12
clone_size: .
d_call: TRBD1
j_call: TRBJ1-3

cdr3_aa: CAWSVSEGTTQYF
cdr3_nt: TGTGCCTGGAGTGTCTCGGAAGGTACTACGCAGTATTTT
v_call: TRBV30
cdr3_length: 13
clone_size: .
d_call: .
j_call: TRBJ2-3

cdr3_aa: CAWSPRSYGYTF
cdr3_nt: TGTGCCTGGAGTCCTCGTTCCTATGGCTACACCTTC
v_call: TRBV30
cdr3_length: 12
clone_size: .
d_call: .
j_call: TRBJ1-2

cdr3_aa: CASSPQTGTGEKLFF
cdr3_nt: TGTGCCAGCAGCCCCCAGACAGGGACGGGTGAAAAACTGTTTTTT
v_call: TRBV7-2
cdr3_length: 15
clone_size: .
d_call: TRBD1
j_call: TRBJ1-4

cdr3_aa: CATSRQAGSTEAFF
cdr3_nt: TGTGCCACCAGCAGGCAGGCTGGGAGCACTGAAGCTTTCTTT
v_call: TRBV15
cdr3_length: 14
clone_size: .
d_call: .
j_call: TRBJ1-1

cdr3_aa: CASSIRARSPDYGYTF
cdr3_nt: TGTGCCAGTAGTATAAGGGCCAGGAGCCCAGACTATGGCTACACCTTC
v_call: TRBV19
cdr3_length: 16
clone_size: .
d_call: .
j_call: TRBJ1-2

cdr3_aa: CASSLTSGSTDTQYF
cdr3_nt: TGTGCCAGCAGTTTAACTAGCGGGAGCACAGATACGCAGTATTTT
v_call: TRBV28
cdr3_length: 15
clone_size: .
d_call: TRBD2
j_call: TRBJ2-3

cdr3_aa: CASSRRGGEGSSEQYF
cdr3_nt: TGTGCCAGCAGCCGCAGAGGTGGGGAGGGGTCTTCCGAGCAGTACTTC
v_call: TRBV7-9
cdr3_length: 16
clone_size: .
d_call: TRBD2
j_call: TRBJ2-7